The present T cell receptor (beta chain) was sequenced within a study of blood T cell repertoires in COVID-19. Sequenced by immunoSEQ multiplex PCR; TCRdb stores in-frame clones only, minus some. This table has 150,000 to 200,000 clones, roughly 73% appearing once. Sequencing was performed on peripheral blood. The receptor was derived from a woman at least 80 years old with active or convalescent COVID-19.

CDR3 sequence: CASSLDPGKAEAFF. DNA of the CDR3: TGCGCCAGCAGCTTGGATCCGGGAAAGGCTGAAGCTTTCTTT. The chain joins TRBV5-1 to TRBJ1-1; D gene ambiguous. CDR3 size: 14 residues. Germline CDR1 is SGHRS and CDR2 is YFSETQ. Trimming cost V 0 bases and J 6 bases, with 12 bases left between them.